These 4 T cell receptor beta chains were sequenced from one sample in a study of cytomegalovirus exposure and HLA in healthy donors. In the PCR, 60 Vbeta and 13 Jbeta primers were used. Some clones are missing from TCRdb's copy, which holds only in-frame ones; the method was immunoSEQ multiplex PCR. Seen here are some 170,000 clones, about 80% observed once, and the top ten hold about 1.4%. Specimen: PBMCs. These receptor sequences come from a girl aged 10 to 17 in good health and CMV-seropositive.

The rearrangement links TRBV28 to TRBJ1-1; D remains unclear. This CDR3 comprises 15 residues. The V end lost 4 bases, the J end lost 0 bases, and 12 bases lay between the germline ends. The germline V gene encodes CDR1 MDHEN and CDR2 SYDVKM. The CDR3 sequence is CASSWQTLLNTEAFF. The CDR3 DNA sequence: TGTGCCAGCAGTTGGCAGACACTTTTGAACACTGAAGCTTTCTTT.

The chain uses TRBV2 and TRBJ2-1, with 7 bases that match TRBD2. Germline V gene sequence: CDR1 SNHLY, CDR2 FYNNEI. The J segment lost 6 bases and the V segment lost 5 bases, leaving 10 bases of the junction unmatched. This CDR3 comprises 15 residues. As DNA, the CDR3 is TGTGCCAGCAGTTACTTTAGCGGGCCCGCCAATGAGCAGTTCTTC. This gives the protein CASSYFSGPANEQFF.

The chain is built from TRBV9 and TRBJ2-2; D uncertain. Germline-derived CDR1 and CDR2 are SGDLS and YYNGEE. V shed 3 bases and J shed 0 bases, with 6 bases lying between them. There are 14 residues in the CDR3. CDR3 loop: CASSGDSNTGELFF. CDR3 DNA sequence: TGTGCCAGCAGCGGAGACTCGAACACCGGGGAGCTGTTTTTT.

The V call is TRBV6-5, the J call TRBJ1-1, with D perhaps matching TRBD1 (6 bases). Germline CDR1 MNHEY, CDR2 SVGAGI. The CDR3 sequence is 15 residues long. V lost 8 bases and J lost 0, with 16 bases in between. The CDR3 bases are TGTGCCAGCCTTAGGGGGGGTCCTATGAACACTGAAGCTTTCTTT. Amino acid sequence: CASLRGGPMNTEAFF.